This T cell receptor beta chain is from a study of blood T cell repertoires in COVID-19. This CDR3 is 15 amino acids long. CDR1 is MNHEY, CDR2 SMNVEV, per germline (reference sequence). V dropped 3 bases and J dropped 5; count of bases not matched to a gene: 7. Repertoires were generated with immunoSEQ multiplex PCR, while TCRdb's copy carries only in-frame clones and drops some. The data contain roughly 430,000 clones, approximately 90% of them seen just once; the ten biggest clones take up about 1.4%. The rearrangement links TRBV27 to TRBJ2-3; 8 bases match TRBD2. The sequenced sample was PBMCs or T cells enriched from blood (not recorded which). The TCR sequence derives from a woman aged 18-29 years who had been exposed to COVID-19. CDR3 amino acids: CASSFETSAGDTQYF. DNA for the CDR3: TGTGCCAGCAGTTTTGAGACTAGCGCTGGAGATACGCAGTATTTT.